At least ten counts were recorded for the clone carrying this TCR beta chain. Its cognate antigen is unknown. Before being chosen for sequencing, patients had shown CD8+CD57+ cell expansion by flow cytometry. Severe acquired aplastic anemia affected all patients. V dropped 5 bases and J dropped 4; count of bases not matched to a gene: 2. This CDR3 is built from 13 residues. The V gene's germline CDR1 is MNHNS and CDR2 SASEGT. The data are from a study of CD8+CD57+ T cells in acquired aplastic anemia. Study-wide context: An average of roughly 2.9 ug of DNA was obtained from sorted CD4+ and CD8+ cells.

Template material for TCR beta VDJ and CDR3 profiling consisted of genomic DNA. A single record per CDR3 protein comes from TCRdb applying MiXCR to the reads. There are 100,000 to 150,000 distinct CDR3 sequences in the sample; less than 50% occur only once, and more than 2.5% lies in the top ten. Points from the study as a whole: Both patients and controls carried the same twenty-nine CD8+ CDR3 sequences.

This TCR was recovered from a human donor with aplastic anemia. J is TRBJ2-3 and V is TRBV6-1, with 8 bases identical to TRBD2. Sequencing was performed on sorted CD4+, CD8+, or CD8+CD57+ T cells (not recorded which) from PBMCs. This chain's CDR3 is CASSRGLADTQYF. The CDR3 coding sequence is TGTGCCAGCAGTCGGGGACTAGCAGATACGCAGTATTTT.